These T cell receptor beta chains were read from a single sample in a study of shared clonotypes between healthy human individuals. The protocol was immunoSEQ multiplex PCR, while the TCRdb copy is restricted to in-frame clones and leaves out a portion. This table has almost 700,000 clones, about 91% appearing once. The sample comprised naive CD8+ T cells sorted from blood. The receptors originated from a man aged 30 to 39 in good health. Both conserved end residues are part of each CDR3. A D gene is named only where the DNA matches it firmly. Clone size is stated in some rows and not others, as once, few, many or a class when expanded.

>TRBJ2-5|TRBV7-8|-|TRBD2
TGTGCCAGCAGCTTTGGGCTAGCGGGGGAACTACAAGAGACCCAGTACTTC
CASSFGLAGELQETQYF
>TRBJ2-2|TRBV11-3|-|TRBD1
TGTGCCAGCAGCCCCGACAGGGGGGGCACCGGGGAGCTGTTTTTT
CASSPDRGGTGELFF
>TRBJ2-3|TRBV5-4|-|TRBD2
TGTGCCAGCAGCTTGAAGGGACTAGCGGGAGTGATGGATACGCAGTATTTT
CASSLKGLAGVMDTQYF
>TRBJ2-7|TRBV6-1|-|-
TGTGCCAGCAGTTCTACTAGTGAACACGAGCAGTACTTC
CASSSTSEHEQYF
>TRBJ2-1|TRBV9|-|TRBD2
TGTGCCAGCAGCGTAGACTACAGGCGGGGGTTCTACAATGAGCAGTTCTTC
CASSVDYRRGFYNEQFF
>TRBJ2-7|TRBV7-3|many|-
TGTGCCAGCAGCTTCTGTAACAGGGACTACGAGCAGTACTTC
CASSFCNRDYEQYF
>TRBJ2-3|TRBV5-6|-|-
TGTGCCAGCAGCTTGCCGGGCCTAGAATACACAGATACGCAGTATTTT
CASSLPGLEYTDTQYF
>TRBJ2-7|TRBV28|-|TRBD1
TGTGCCAGCAGTTTACTGACAGGGAATGGCAACGAGCAGTACTTC
CASSLLTGNGNEQYF
>TRBJ2-5|TRBV7-8|-|TRBD2
TGTGCCAGCAGCGCAGGACTAGCGGGAGGGAAAGTTGAGACCCAGTACTTC
CASSAGLAGGKVETQYF
>TRBJ2-7|TRBV7-8|-|TRBD2
TGTGCCAGCAGCTTAGGGTTTTCGACTAGCGGGAGAAGGGATGAGCAGTACTTC
CASSLGFSTSGRRDEQYF
>TRBJ2-4|TRBV7-2|once|TRBD1
TGTGCCAGCAGCACTAACGTGGGACAGGGTTTCGGAAACATTCAGTACTTC
CASSTNVGQGFGNIQYF
>TRBJ1-2|TRBV7-9|-|-
TGTGCCAGCAGCTTAGCGAGGACAGAGACTAACTATGGCTACACCTTC
CASSLARTETNYGYTF
>TRBJ2-7|TRBV18|-|-
TGTGCCAGCTCAGCGTCGGAAGCCTACGAGCAGTACTTC
CASSASEAYEQYF
>TRBJ1-1|TRBV11-2|-|-
TGTGCCGCAAAAGAGCTGTACGGCGGGAACACTGAAGCTTTCTTT
CAAKELYGGNTEAFF
>TRBJ1-5|TRBV10-3|-|-
TGTGCCACCGCACAGTCAAATCAGCCCCAGCATTTT
CATAQSNQPQHF
>TRBJ2-3|TRBV19|-|-
TGTGCCAGTAGTCTTATTTCCACAGATACGCAGTATTTT
CASSLISTDTQYF
>TRBJ2-7|TRBV28|-|-
TGTGCCAGCAGCGGGACCTACTACGAGCAGTACTTC
CASSGTYYEQYF
>TRBJ2-7|TRBV2|-|TRBD1
TGTGCCAGCAGTGAAGGGGCAGGGGGAGCCTACGAGCAGTACTTC
CASSEGAGGAYEQYF
>TRBJ2-7|TRBV28|-|-
TGTGCCAGCAGTTATCTTCCGAGCTACGAGCAGTACTTC
CASSYLPSYEQYF
>TRBJ2-7|TRBV7-2|-|TRBD1
TGTGCCAGCAGCTTAGGAGTATGGGACAGGGGGTCCGGCGACGAGCAGTACTTC
CASSLGVWDRGSGDEQYF
>TRBJ2-5|TRBV2|once|-
TGTGCCAGCAGTGAATACAGCCAAGAGACCCAGTACTTC
CASSEYSQETQYF
>TRBJ1-1|TRBV7-8|-|-
TGTGCCAGCAGCCAACCAGGGTTATCGGACACTGAAGCTTTCTTT
CASSQPGLSDTEAFF
>TRBJ2-1|TRBV7-2|-|TRBD2
TGTGCCAGCAACGGGGGGGGCTACAATGAGCAGTTCTTC
CASNGGGYNEQFF
>TRBJ1-5|TRBV28|-|-
TGTGCCAGCAGTTTGTTCAGGGGCCATCAGCCCCAGCATTTT
CASSLFRGHQPQHF
>TRBJ2-7|TRBV7-6|once|TRBD1
TGTGCCAGCAGCCTTGGGACAGGGGTGAGCGAGCAGTACTTC
CASSLGTGVSEQYF
>TRBJ2-7|TRBV10-3|once|-
TGTGCCATCAGTGAGAATGAGGGGGGCTACGAGCAGTACTTC
CAISENEGGYEQYF
>TRBJ1-4|TRBV7-6|-|TRBD1
TGTGCCAGCAGCTTAGGGACAGGGGATGAAAAACTGTTTTTT
CASSLGTGDEKLFF
>TRBJ2-3|TRBV14|-|TRBD2
TGTGCCAGCAGCCAAGATTACCGGGACTACGGCACAGATACGCAGTATTTT
CASSQDYRDYGTDTQYF
>TRBJ1-1|TRBV2|-|-
TGTGCCAGCAGTGAGCTCACAGGGCCCAAAGCTTTCTTT
CASSELTGPKAFF
>TRBJ1-5|TRBV27|-|-
TGTGCCAGCAGTTTATGGAGCAATCAGCCCCAGCATTTT
CASSLWSNQPQHF
>TRBJ2-2|TRBV6-6|-|TRBD2
TGTGCCAGCAGTTATCGGGGCGGGAGTGCGAGCGGGGAGCTGTTTTTT
CASSYRGGSASGELFF
>TRBJ2-3|TRBV23-1|-|TRBD1
TGCGCCAGCACTACACCCGACAGGGGACCATCCACAGATACGCAGTATTTT
CASTTPDRGPSTDTQYF
>TRBJ2-1|TRBV13|-|TRBD2
TGTGCCAGCAGCACGGGACTAGCGGGAGGTGGGGCACTCAATGAGCAGTTCTTC
CASSTGLAGGGALNEQFF
>TRBJ2-1|TRBV5-4|once|TRBD2
TGTGCCAGCAGCTTGGTGGCGGGGGATTTTGGTAATGAGCAGTTCTTC
CASSLVAGDFGNEQFF
>TRBJ2-7|TRBV6-6|once|-
TGTGCCAGCAGTCCTATGCTAGGAGAATACGAGCAGTACTTC
CASSPMLGEYEQYF
>TRBJ2-5|TRBV11-3|-|-
TGTGCCAGCAGCCGGGATATGGAGACCCAGTACTTC
CASSRDMETQYF
>TRBJ2-7|TRBV27|-|-
TGTGCCAGCAGTTTCCGCGGACTCGCCTACGAGCAGTACTTC
CASSFRGLAYEQYF
>TRBJ2-2|TRBV27|-|TRBD1
TGTGCCAGCAGTTCAAGGGATACAGGGGGCCTTAACGGGGAGCTGTTTTTT
CASSSRDTGGLNGELFF
>TRBJ2-1|TRBV29-1|-|TRBD1
TGCAGCGTTTGGGGGCAGGACAGGGGTAAAGAGCAGTTCTTC
CSVWGQDRGKEQFF
>TRBJ2-2|TRBV10-3|-|-
TGTGCCATCAGTGAGCCGGGACTGGCCTCCACCGGGGAGCTGTTTTTT
CAISEPGLASTGELFF
>TRBJ2-1|TRBV29-1|-|TRBD2
TGCAGCCTCGGACTAGCGGGAATTTCTGGTGAGCAGTTCTTC
CSLGLAGISGEQFF
>TRBJ1-5|TRBV28|-|-
TGTGCCAGCAGCCTTCTTTGGGGGGATAGCAATCAGCCCCAGCATTTT
CASSLLWGDSNQPQHF
>TRBJ2-5|TRBV4-1|-|TRBD1
TGCGCCAGCAGCCTACGTCCCGGGACAGGGACGACGGAGACCCAGTACTTC
CASSLRPGTGTTETQYF
>TRBJ2-7|TRBV5-1|-|TRBD2
TGCGCCAGCAGCTCTAGCGGGAGGGCAAACGAGCAGTACTTC
CASSSSGRANEQYF
>TRBJ2-3|TRBV6-1|-|TRBD2
TGTGCCAGCAGTGGCAGCACTAGCGGGAGAAGAGATACGCAGTATTTT
CASSGSTSGRRDTQYF
>TRBJ2-1|TRBV5-1|-|-
TGCGCCAGCAGCTTGGCCCCCCGCAATGAGCAGTTCTTC
CASSLAPRNEQFF
>TRBJ1-1|TRBV7-8|-|-
TGTGCCAGCAGCTTAGCAGGCCGCTTCTCCGCTGAAGCTTTCTTT
CASSLAGRFSAEAFF
>TRBJ1-5|TRBV2|-|-
TGTGCCAGCAGTGGGACAGAAAATCAGCCCCAGCATTTT
CASSGTENQPQHF
>TRBJ2-1|TRBV9|-|-
TGTGCCAGCAGCGTAGAGGGCGATCCCCTCTCCAATGAGCAGTTCTTC
CASSVEGDPLSNEQFF
>TRBJ2-1|TRBV27|-|TRBD1
TGTGCCAGCACCCCCGCTGAGGGGGCCCTGAGTAATGAGCAGTTCTTC
CASTPAEGALSNEQFF
>TRBJ2-7|TRBV27|-|-
TGTGCCAGCAGTCCCCGCGGGGATTACTCCTACGAGCAGTACTTC
CASSPRGDYSYEQYF
>TRBJ2-6|TRBV18|-|-
TGTGCCAGCTCACCAGAGGGGTCCGGGATCTCTGGGGCCAACGTCCTGACTTTC
CASSPEGSGISGANVLTF
>TRBJ2-1|TRBV7-2|-|TRBD1
TGTGCCAGCAGCTTCTACCCGGGACAGATGAACAATGAGCAGTTCTTC
CASSFYPGQMNNEQFF
>TRBJ1-5|TRBV5-8|-|-
TGTGCCAGCAGCTTGTTAGCCGTGCAGCCCCAGCATTTT
CASSLLAVQPQHF
>TRBJ1-2|TRBV5-4|-|-
TGTGCCAGCAGCTTGGGGTTGGGGGCGACGGGCTACACCTTC
CASSLGLGATGYTF
>TRBJ2-5|TRBV7-9|once|TRBD1
TGTGCCAGCAGCCAGACTGCAGGGGGACGGGAGACCCAGTACTTC
CASSQTAGGRETQYF
>TRBJ2-1|TRBV28|once|TRBD1
TGTGCCAGCACCCAACGACCGGGACAGGGGGCGATCTCCTACAATGAGCAGTTCTTC
CASTQRPGQGAISYNEQFF
>TRBJ2-7|TRBV4-1|-|-
TGCGCCAGCAGCCAAGAGGAGGGAACCTACGAGCAGTACTTC
CASSQEEGTYEQYF
>TRBJ2-7|TRBV19|-|-
TGTGCCAGTAGTATTGAAGCGTTCTCCTACGAGCAGTACTTC
CASSIEAFSYEQYF